The TCR beta chain described here comes from a study of prognosis after radiotherapy for stage I lung cancer. About the research overall: Patients with tumors diagnosed as squamous cell carcinoma numbered 6 to 8, and those with adenocarcinoma 12 to 13.

Germline loops: CDR1 MNHGY, CDR2 SVAAGI. CDR3 length: 15 residues. Of note for this clonotype: The likely explanation is a read error, given a far larger clone one base away.

Researchers used two-round multiplex PCR to amplify TCR beta CDR3 starting from genomic DNA. With primers specific to each TRBV and TRBJ gene, the first-round PCR was performed. Via MiXCR, TCRdb re-called the multiplex PCR reads, giving one row per CDR3 protein. The data show around 13,000 distinct CDR3 sequences, with 30% seen just once and around 15% held by the top ten. The TCR originated in a donor at least 50 years old with non-small cell lung cancer. The specimen was PBMCs, collected before or after stereotactic body radiation therapy (not recorded which). The genes are TRBV6-9 and TRBJ1-6; D unclear. CDR3 coding DNA: TGTGCCAACAGTTTAAGGGATTTGTCCAATTCACCCCTCCACTTT. This encodes CANSLRDLSNSPLHF.